This T cell receptor beta chain was retrieved from a study of blood T cell repertoires in COVID-19. Participants' reported clinical history set cohort assignment. V trimming: 0 bases; J trimming: 5 bases; junction bases outside the gene matches: 9. The germline gives CDR1 SGDLS, CDR2 YYNGEE. The CDR3 covers 16 residues. Sequenced by immunoSEQ multiplex PCR; TCRdb stores in-frame clones only, minus some. The sample has some 430,000 clones; 90% are singletons. The chain has TRBV9 and TRBJ2-5, with TRBD1 matching 8 bases. The clonotype originates from a man aged 18 to 29 who had recovered from COVID-19. The sample comprised PBMCs or T cells enriched from blood (not recorded which). The CDR3 nucleotides read TGTGCCAGCAGCGTAGGCCTAGGACAGGGCGAGGAGACCCAGTACTTC. It codes for CASSVGLGQGEETQYF. The full variable domain, completed using reference TRBV9 and TRBJ2-5, is DSGVTQTPKHLITATGQRVTLRCSPRSGDLSVYWYQQSLDQGLQFLIQYYNGEERAKGNILERFSAQQFPDLHSELNLSSLELGDSALYFCASSVGLGQGEETQYFGPGTRLLVL.